Each of the 14 T cell receptor beta chains below was sequenced from the same sample in a study of OX40 agonist ivuxolimab in advanced cancers. TCRdb keeps only in-frame clones here, not all; method: immunoSEQ multiplex PCR. This sample has 15,000 to 20,000 clones, with 70% to 80% found just once. The sample in question was CD4+ or CD8+ T cells sorted from blood, obtained in a trial of the OX40 agonist ivuxolimab. These receptors were obtained from an adult with an advanced solid tumor such as melanoma, head and neck, liver or kidney cancer.

The chain uses TRBV5-1 and TRBJ1-2, with D possibly being TRBD1 (6 bases). The CDR3 has 12 residues. V was cut by 0 bases and J by 6 bases, with 6 bases left in between. Germline V gene sequence: CDR1 SGHRS, CDR2 YFSETQ. For the CDR3, the DNA is TGCGCCAGCAGCTTGGACAGGGATGGCTACACCTTC. Amino acids: CASSLDRDGYTF.

The V and J genes are TRBV29-1 and TRBJ2-1; possible D gene TRBD2, 6 bases. The V end was cut by 6 bases, the J end by 5 bases, with 17 bases between. Germline V lookup: CDR1 SQVTM, CDR2 ANQGSEA. CDR3 length: 14 amino acids. CDR3 sequence (DNA): TGCAGCGTGGGCGGGGACTGGGCCAACAATGAGCAGTTCTTC. Translating gives CSVGGDWANNEQFF.

This clone was counted once. The genes are TRBV6-6 and TRBJ1-2; TRBD1 agrees at 9 bases. Trimming took 5 bases from V and 4 from J; bases not matched to a gene: 2. This CDR3 contains 13 residues. Germline lookup yields CDR1 MNHNY and CDR2 SVGAGI (reference sequence). The CDR3 loop reads CASSTGGGYGYTF. The CDR3 DNA reads as TGTGCCAGCAGTACAGGGGGCGGCTATGGCTACACCTTC.

This chain joins TRBV7-3 and TRBJ2-1; 8 nucleotides align to TRBD2. The CDR3 runs 14 residues. The germline V gene encodes CDR1 SGHTA and CDR2 FQGTGA. J was trimmed by 7 bases and V by 3 bases; bases with no gene match: 5. The CDR3 nucleotides are TGTGCCAGCAGCTTCGGGGGGGTGAGGAATGAGCAGTTCTTC. This encodes CASSFGGVRNEQFF.

This clone has just one count. This chain uses TRBV7-3 with TRBJ1-1, with D tentatively TRBD1 (6 bases). V dropped 5 bases and J dropped 6 bases, with 16 bases sitting between them. The CDR3 length is 14 residues. The germline gives CDR1 SGHTA, CDR2 FQGTGA. The CDR3 DNA follows: TGTGCCAGCAGCCCCTCGGGGGGCACAGCTGAAGCTTTCTTT. It translates to CASSPSGGTAEAFF.

This sequence joins TRBV6-1 and TRBJ2-1, with 8 bases aligning to TRBD2. Per germline, CDR1 MNHNS and CDR2 SASEGT. Trimming took 4 bases from V and 9 from J; bases not matched to a gene: 8. The length of the CDR3 is 14 residues. CDR3 region: CASSGGDGRAEQFF. Written as DNA, the CDR3 is TGTGCCAGCAGTGGGGGGGACGGGAGGGCTGAGCAGTTCTTC.

The rearrangement uses TRBV7-3 and TRBJ1-1, with D perhaps TRBD1 (5 bases). The CDR3 runs 16 residues. Trimming removed 0 bases from V and 2 bases from J, with 13 bases in between. Germline V gene lookup returns CDR1 SGHTA and CDR2 FQGTGA. The DNA for the CDR3 is TGTGCCAGCAGCTTAACGGTCGTGCGGGGCAACACTGAAGCTTTCTTT. It translates to CASSLTVVRGNTEAFF.

The genes are TRBV6-5 and TRBJ1-4; D gene uncertain. There are 13 residues in the CDR3. Between the trimmed V and J ends, which lost 2 bases and 8 bases, there was a span of 9 bases. Per the germline V gene, CDR1 is MNHEY and CDR2 is SVGAGI. CDR3 sequence: CASSYLLSEKLFF. The DNA of the CDR3 is TGTGCCAGCAGTTACCTCCTATCCGAAAAACTGTTTTTT.

V is TRBV5-4 and J is TRBJ1-4; D call uncertain. The CDR3 length is 15 residues. V was shortened by 2 bases and J by 8 bases, with 16 bases between the two germline ends. Germline CDR1 reads SGHNT; CDR2 reads YYREEE (reference sequence). The CDR3 nucleotides read TGTGCCAGCAGCTTAACTGGGCCAGGAGGCGAAAAACTGTTTTTT. As protein: CASSLTGPGGEKLFF.

This clone was found once. This chain joins TRBV4-2 and TRBJ1-1, with no clear D. Trimming shortened V by 1 base and J by 1 base, and 22 bases separated the two germline ends. Germline V gene lookup returns CDR1 LGHNA and CDR2 YNFKEQ. This CDR3 is 19 amino acids long. CDR3: CASSQGFRGTYSPNTEAFF. The CDR3 nucleotides are TGTGCCAGCAGCCAAGGATTTCGGGGTACGTACAGCCCGAACACTGAAGCTTTCTTT.

The chain links TRBV5-4 to TRBJ2-2; possible D gene TRBD2, 6 bases. This CDR3 has 16 amino acids. Germline CDR1 SGHNT, CDR2 YYREEE (reference sequence). V lost 0 bases, J lost 0 bases, and 9 bases lay in between. As DNA, the CDR3 is TGTGCCAGCAGCTTGGTCGGGGGACCGAACACCGGGGAGCTGTTTTTT. It yields the protein CASSLVGGPNTGELFF.

This clone appeared a single time. The rearrangement joins TRBV5-1 to TRBJ2-2; either TRBD1 or TRBD2 may supply D (5 bases each). The V and J ends lost 3 bases and 4 bases respectively, with 16 bases between them. Germline assignment: CDR1 SGHRS and CDR2 YFSETQ. The CDR3 spans 16 residues. CDR3 nucleotides: TGCGCCAGCAGCTCTCACCAGGGACGGGGCACCGGGGAGCTGTTTTTT. Translating it yields CASSSHQGRGTGELFF.

This chain joins TRBV7-9 and TRBJ1-4, with 8 bases fitting TRBD1. Germline lookup yields CDR1 SEHNR and CDR2 FQNEAQ (reference sequence). Losses at the gene ends were 3 bases for V and 4 bases for J; bases not matched to a gene: 4. This CDR3 has 15 residues. CDR3 sequence (DNA): TGTGCCAGCAGCTTGACAGGGGTGGTTAATGAAAAACTGTTTTTT. Amino acid sequence: CASSLTGVVNEKLFF.

The gene calls are TRBV6-5 and TRBJ1-6; TRBD1 aligns across 11 bases. V was pared by 5 bases and J by 8 bases, with 5 bases of the junction left unmatched. The CDR3 spans 15 residues. CDR1 is MNHEY and CDR2 is SVGAGI in the germline V gene. The CDR3 protein is CASSTGQGAYSPLHF. CDR3 nucleotide sequence: TGTGCCAGCAGTACAGGACAGGGGGCTTATTCACCCCTCCACTTT.